Presented here are 6 T cell receptor beta chains from one specimen sequenced in a study of T cell changes during pregnancy in multiple sclerosis. Measured with immunoSEQ multiplex PCR; TCRdb has only the in-frame clones, and not every one. The repertoire holds some 69,000 clones, with approximately 94% as singletons. The sample in question was peripheral blood, obtained in the second trimester of pregnancy. All receptors come from a female donor in good health, enrolled as a control in a pregnancy study.

The sample holds one count of this clone. Here the CDR3 DNA reads TGTGCCAGCAGACAGACAGGGAACTATGGCTACACCTTC. It translates to CASRQTGNYGYTF. The V gene is TRBV5-4, the J gene TRBJ1-2; 7 bases match TRBD1. Germline CDR1 is SGHNT and CDR2 is YYREEE (reference sequence). J was trimmed by 2 bases and V by 5 bases; bases with no gene match: 3. The CDR3 consists of 13 residues.

CDR3 DNA: TGCAGTGCTCGGGGGGACTATGGCTACACCTTC. Residues: CSARGDYGYTF. The chain has TRBV20-1 and TRBJ1-2, with D perhaps TRBD1 (5 bases). Trimming stripped 5 bases from V and 3 bases from J, with 7 bases between. There are 11 residues in the CDR3. Germline CDR1 and CDR2: DFQATT and SNEGSKA (reference sequence).

The chain combines TRBV18 with TRBJ1-2; 9 bases align to TRBD1. The CDR3 is 14 residues long. J gave up 3 bases and V 3 bases, and 2 bases lay outside the gene matches. The germline gives CDR1 KGHSH, CDR2 LQKENI. CDR3 in amino acids: CASSPWTGDYGYTF. CDR3 nucleotides: TGTGCCAGCTCACCCTGGACAGGGGACTATGGCTACACCTTC.

This chain connects TRBV5-1 to TRBJ2-1, with D possibly TRBD2 on 6 matching bases. The CDR3 is made up of 13 amino acids. The germline V and J ends were trimmed by 7 bases and 3 bases, with 11 bases remaining between them. The germline V gene has CDR1 SGHRS and CDR2 YFSETQ. The CDR3: CASSAGNYNEQFF. The CDR3, as DNA: TGCGCCAGCTCGGCGGGAAACTACAATGAGCAGTTCTTC.

The chain joins TRBV5-1 to TRBJ2-7, with 7 bases matching TRBD1. V shed 1 base and J 2 bases; nucleotides not matched to a gene: 6. Germline loops: CDR1 SGHRS, CDR2 YFSETQ. The CDR3 totals 15 residues. Here the CDR3 reads CASSLRAGGTYEQYF. Written as DNA, the CDR3 is TGCGCCAGCAGCTTGAGGGCAGGGGGTACCTACGAGCAGTACTTC.

The chain carries TRBV9 and TRBJ2-1, with D tentatively TRBD2 (6 bases). The germline V and J ends were trimmed by 0 bases and 2 bases, with 12 bases remaining between them. Germline V CDR1 and CDR2: SGDLS, YYNGEE. This CDR3 has 16 amino acids. This chain's CDR3 is CASSVADRGTYNEQFF. The DNA for the CDR3 is TGTGCCAGCAGCGTAGCTGATCGGGGGACCTACAATGAGCAGTTCTTC.